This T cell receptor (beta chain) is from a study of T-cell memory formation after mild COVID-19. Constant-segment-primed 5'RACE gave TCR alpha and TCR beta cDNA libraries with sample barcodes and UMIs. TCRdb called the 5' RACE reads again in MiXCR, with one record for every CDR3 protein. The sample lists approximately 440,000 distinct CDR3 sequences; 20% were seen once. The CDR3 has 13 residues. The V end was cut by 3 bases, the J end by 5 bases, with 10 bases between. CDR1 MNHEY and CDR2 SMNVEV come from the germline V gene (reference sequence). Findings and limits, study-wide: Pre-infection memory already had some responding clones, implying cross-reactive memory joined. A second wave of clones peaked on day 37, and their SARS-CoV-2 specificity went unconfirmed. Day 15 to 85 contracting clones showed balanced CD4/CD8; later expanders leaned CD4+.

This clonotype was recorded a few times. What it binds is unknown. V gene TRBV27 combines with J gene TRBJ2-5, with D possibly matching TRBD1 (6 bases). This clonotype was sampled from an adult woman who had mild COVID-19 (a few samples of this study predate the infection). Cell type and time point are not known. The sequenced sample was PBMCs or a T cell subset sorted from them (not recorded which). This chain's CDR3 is CASSFQGFETQYF. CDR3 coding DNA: TGTGCCAGCAGTTTTCAGGGGTTTGAGACCCAGTACTTC.